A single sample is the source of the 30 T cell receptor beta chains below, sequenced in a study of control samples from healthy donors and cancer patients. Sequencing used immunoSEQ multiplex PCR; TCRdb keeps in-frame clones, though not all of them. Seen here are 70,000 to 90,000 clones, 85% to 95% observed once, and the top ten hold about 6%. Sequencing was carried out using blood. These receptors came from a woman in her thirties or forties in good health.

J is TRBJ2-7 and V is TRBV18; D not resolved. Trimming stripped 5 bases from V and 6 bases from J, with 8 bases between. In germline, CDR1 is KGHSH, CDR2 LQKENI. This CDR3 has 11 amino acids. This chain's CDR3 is CASSSQFEQYF. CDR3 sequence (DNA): TGTGCCAGCTCATCCCAGTTCGAGCAGTACTTC.

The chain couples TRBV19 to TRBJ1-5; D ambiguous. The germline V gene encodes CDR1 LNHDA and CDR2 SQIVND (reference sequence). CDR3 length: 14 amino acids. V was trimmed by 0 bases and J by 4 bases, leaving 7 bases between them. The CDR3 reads CASSIDRLNQPQHF. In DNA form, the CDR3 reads TGTGCCAGTAGTATAGATCGCTTAAATCAGCCCCAGCATTTT.

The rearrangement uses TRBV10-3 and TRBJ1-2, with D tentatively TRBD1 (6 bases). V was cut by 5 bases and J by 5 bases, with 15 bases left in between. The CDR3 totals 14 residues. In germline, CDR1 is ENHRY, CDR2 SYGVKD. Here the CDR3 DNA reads TGTGCCATCAGTTTACAGGGTTCGGTATATGGCTACACCTTC. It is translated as CAISLQGSVYGYTF.

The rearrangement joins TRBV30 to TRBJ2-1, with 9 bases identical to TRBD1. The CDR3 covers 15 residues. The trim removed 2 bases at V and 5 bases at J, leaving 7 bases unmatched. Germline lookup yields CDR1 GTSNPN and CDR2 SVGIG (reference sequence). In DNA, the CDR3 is TGTGCCTGGAGTTTGCCCGGGACAGGGAACAATGAGCAGTTCTTC. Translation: CAWSLPGTGNNEQFF.

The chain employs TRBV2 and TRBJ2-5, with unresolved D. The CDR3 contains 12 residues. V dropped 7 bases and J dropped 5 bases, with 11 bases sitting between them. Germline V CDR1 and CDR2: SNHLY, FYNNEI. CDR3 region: CASTELQETQYF. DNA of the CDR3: TGTGCCAGCACAGAGCTGCAGGAGACCCAGTACTTC.

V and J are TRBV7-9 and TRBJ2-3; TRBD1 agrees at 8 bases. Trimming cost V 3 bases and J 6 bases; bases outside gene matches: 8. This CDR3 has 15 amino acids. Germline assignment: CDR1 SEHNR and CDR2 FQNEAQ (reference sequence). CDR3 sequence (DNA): TGTGCCAGCAGCTTGGGGACAGGTAGCATGGATACGCAGTATTTT. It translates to CASSLGTGSMDTQYF.

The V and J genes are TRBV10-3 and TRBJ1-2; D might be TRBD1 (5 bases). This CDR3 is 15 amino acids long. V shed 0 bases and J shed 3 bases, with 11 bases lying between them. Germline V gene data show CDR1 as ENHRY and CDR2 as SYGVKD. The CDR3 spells CAISESTGEDYGYTF. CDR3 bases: TGTGCCATCAGTGAGTCTACAGGTGAGGACTATGGCTACACCTTC.

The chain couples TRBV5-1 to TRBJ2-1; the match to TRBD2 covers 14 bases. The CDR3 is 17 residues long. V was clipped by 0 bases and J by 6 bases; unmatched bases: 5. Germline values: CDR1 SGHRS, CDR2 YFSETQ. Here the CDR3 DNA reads TGCGCCAGCAGCTTGGCCGGGGGACTAGCGGGAGCCAATGAGCAGTTCTTC. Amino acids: CASSLAGGLAGANEQFF.

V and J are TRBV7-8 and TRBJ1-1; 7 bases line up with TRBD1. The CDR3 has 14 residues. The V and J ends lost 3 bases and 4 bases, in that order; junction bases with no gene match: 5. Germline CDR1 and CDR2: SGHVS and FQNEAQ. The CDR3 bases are TGTGCCAGCAGCTTGACAGGGCTGGGCACTGAAGCTTTCTTT. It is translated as CASSLTGLGTEAFF.

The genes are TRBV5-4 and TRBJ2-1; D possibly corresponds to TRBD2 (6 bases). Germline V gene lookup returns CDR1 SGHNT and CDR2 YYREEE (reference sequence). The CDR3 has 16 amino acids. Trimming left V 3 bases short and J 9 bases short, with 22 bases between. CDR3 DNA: TGTGCCAGCAGCTATAATACGGGAGTAAGTGAGCGTGAGCAGTTCTTC. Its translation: CASSYNTGVSEREQFF.

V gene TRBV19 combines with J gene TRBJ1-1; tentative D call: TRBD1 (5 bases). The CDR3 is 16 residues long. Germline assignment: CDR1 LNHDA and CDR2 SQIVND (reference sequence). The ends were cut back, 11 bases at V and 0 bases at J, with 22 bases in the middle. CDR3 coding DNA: TGTGCCGGAACCGACAGACCTAAACCGGTGAACACTGAAGCTTTCTTT. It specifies CAGTDRPKPVNTEAFF.

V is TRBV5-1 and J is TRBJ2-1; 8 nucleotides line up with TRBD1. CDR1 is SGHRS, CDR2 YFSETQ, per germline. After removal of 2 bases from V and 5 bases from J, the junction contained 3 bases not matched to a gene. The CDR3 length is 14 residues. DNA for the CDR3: TGCGCCAGCAGCTTAGGACAGGGACACAATGAGCAGTTCTTC. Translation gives CASSLGQGHNEQFF.

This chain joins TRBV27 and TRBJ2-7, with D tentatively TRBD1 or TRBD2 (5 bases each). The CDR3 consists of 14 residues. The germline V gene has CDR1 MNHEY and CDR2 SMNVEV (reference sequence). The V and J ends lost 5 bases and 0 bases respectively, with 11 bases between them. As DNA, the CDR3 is TGTGCCAGCAGTCAGGGACCCTTCTCCTACGAGCAGTACTTC. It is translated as CASSQGPFSYEQYF.

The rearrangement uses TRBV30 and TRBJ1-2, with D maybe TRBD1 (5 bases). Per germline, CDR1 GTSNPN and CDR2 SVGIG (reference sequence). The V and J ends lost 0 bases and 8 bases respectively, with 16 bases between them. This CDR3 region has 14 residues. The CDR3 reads CAWSVVVSGRGYTF. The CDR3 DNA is TGTGCCTGGAGTGTAGTGGTCTCAGGGAGGGGCTACACCTTC.

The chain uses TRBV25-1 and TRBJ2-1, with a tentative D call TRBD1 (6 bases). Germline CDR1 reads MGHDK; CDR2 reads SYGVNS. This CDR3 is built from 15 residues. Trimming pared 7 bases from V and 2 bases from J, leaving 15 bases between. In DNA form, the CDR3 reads TGTGCCAGCACCTTCCGGGACACTACCTACAATGAGCAGTTCTTC. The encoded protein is CASTFRDTTYNEQFF.

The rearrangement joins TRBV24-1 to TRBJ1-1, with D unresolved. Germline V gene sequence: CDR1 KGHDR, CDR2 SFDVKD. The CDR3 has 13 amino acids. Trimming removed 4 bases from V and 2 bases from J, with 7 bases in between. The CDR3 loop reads CATSEGLNTEAFF. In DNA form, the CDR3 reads TGTGCCACCAGTGAAGGGCTTAACACTGAAGCTTTCTTT.

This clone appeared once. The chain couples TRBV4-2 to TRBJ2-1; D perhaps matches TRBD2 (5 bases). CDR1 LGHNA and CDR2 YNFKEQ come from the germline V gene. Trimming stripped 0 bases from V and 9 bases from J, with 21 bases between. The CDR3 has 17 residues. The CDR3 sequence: CASSQDTGSLGDGEQFF. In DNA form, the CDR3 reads TGTGCCAGCAGCCAAGATACGGGGTCTTTAGGTGACGGTGAGCAGTTCTTC.

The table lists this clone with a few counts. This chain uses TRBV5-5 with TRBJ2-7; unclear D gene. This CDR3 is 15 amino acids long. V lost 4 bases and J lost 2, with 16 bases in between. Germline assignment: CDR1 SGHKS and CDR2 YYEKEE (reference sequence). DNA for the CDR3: TGTGCCAGCAGCCAGGCCGTGGTTCAAGCCTACGAGCAGTACTTC. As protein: CASSQAVVQAYEQYF.

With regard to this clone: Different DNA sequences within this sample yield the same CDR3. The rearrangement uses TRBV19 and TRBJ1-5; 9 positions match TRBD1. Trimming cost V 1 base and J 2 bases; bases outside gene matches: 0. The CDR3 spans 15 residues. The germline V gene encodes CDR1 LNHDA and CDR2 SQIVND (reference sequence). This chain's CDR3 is CASSIGDRGNQPQHF. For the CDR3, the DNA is TGTGCCAGTAGTATAGGGGACAGGGGCAATCAGCCCCAGCATTTT.

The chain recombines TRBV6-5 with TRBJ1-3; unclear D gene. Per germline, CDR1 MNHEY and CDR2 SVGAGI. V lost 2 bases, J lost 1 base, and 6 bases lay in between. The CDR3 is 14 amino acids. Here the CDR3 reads CASSYMVSGNTIYF. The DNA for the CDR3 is TGTGCCAGCAGTTACATGGTATCTGGAAACACCATATATTTT.

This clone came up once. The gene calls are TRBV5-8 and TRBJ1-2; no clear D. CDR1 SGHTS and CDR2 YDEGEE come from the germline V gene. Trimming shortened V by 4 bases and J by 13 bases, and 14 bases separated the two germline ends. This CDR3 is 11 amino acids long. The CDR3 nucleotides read TGTGCCAGCAGCGTACGGACCCTCCCCACCTTC. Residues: CASSVRTLPTF.

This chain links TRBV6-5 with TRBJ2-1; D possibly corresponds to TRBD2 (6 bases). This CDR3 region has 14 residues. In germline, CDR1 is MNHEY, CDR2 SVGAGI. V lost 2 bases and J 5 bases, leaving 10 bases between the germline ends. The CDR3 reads CASSYGGWDNEQFF. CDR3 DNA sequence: TGTGCCAGCAGTTACGGGGGGTGGGACAATGAGCAGTTCTTC.

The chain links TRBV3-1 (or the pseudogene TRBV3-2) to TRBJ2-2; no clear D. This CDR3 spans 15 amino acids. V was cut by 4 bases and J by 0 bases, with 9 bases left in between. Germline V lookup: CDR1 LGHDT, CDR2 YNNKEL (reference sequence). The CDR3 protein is CASSPTLTNTGELFF. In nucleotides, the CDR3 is TGTGCCAGCAGCCCGACCCTAACGAACACCGGGGAGCTGTTTTTT.

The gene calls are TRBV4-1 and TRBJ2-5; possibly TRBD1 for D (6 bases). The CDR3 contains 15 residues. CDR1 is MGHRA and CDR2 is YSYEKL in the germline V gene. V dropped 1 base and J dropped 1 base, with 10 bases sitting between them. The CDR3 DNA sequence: TGCGCCAGCAGCCAAGGGCGAGGGGGCCAAGAGACCCAGTACTTC. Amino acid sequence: CASSQGRGGQETQYF.

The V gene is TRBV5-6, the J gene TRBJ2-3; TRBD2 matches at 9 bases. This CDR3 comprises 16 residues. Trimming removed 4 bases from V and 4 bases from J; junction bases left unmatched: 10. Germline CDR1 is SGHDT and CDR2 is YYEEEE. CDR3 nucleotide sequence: TGTGCCAGCAGCCTCTGGGCGGGGGGGCTTCCAGATACGCAGTATTTT. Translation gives CASSLWAGGLPDTQYF.

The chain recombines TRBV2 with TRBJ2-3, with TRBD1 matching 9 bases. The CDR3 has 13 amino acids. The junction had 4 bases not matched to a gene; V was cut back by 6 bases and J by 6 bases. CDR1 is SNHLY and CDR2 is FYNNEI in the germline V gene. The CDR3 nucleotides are TGTGCCAGCAGGACAGGGGGGAGGGATACGCAGTATTTT. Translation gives CASRTGGRDTQYF.

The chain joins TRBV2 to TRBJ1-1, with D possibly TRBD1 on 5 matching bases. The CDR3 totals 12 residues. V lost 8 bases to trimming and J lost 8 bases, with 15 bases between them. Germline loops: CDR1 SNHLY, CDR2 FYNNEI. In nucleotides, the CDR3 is TGTGCCAGCCGGGCCTTCGGGGGAGAAGCTTTCTTT. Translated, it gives CASRAFGGEAFF.

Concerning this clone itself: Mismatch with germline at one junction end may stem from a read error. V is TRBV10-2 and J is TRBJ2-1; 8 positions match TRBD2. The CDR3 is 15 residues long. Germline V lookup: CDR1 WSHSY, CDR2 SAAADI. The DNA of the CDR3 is TGCGCCACCAAGAAGACTAGCGTCTCCAACAATGAGCAGTTCTTC. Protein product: CATKKTSVSNNEQFF.

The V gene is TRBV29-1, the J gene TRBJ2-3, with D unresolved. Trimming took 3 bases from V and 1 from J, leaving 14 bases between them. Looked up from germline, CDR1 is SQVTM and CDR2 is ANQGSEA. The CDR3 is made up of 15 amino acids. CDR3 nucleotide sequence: TGCAGCGTTGATAATGGTCCCCGGGGCACAGATACGCAGTATTTT. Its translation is CSVDNGPRGTDTQYF.

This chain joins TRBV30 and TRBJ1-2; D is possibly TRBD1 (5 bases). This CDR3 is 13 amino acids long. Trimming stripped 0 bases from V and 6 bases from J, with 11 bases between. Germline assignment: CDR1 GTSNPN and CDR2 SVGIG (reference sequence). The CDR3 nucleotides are TGTGCCTGGAGTGTCGGGACTCTGGATGGCTACACCTTC. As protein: CAWSVGTLDGYTF.